This TCR beta chain was sequenced for a study of T-cell memory formation after mild COVID-19. Using its own MiXCR run on the 5' RACE reads, TCRdb lists one record per CDR3 protein. The table records around 340,000 distinct CDR3 sequences, 21% of them present only once. The CDR3 extends over 14 amino acids. Looked up from germline, CDR1 is SGHRS and CDR2 is YFSETQ. V dropped 4 bases and J dropped 10 bases, with 20 bases sitting between them. This TCR was recovered from an adult woman who had mild COVID-19 (a few samples of this study predate the infection). Cell type and time point are not known. The chain joins TRBV5-1 to TRBJ1-1; a possible D gene is TRBD1 (5 bases). Sequenced sample: PBMCs or a T cell subset sorted from them (not recorded which). The CDR3 spells CASSPRGGEAGAFF. The CDR3 coding sequence is TGCGCCAGCAGCCCTCGGGGAGGGGAGGCGGGAGCTTTCTTT.